This TCR beta chain came from a study of beta chain features in type 1 diabetes. Broader study findings: A moderate, significant TCRB CDR3 shortening appeared in type 1 diabetes across four CD4+ subsets.

The isolated RNA, all of it, was reverse transcribed, so expressed TCRB transcripts were what got sequenced. The assay was immunoSEQ multiplex PCR, and TCRdb's table has in-frame clones only and misses some. This sample has about 340,000 clones; roughly 14% occur once, and the top ten carry roughly 0.015%. Germline CDR1 is SGHRS and CDR2 is YFSETQ. The CDR3 totals 17 residues. Trimming cost V 0 bases and J 2 bases; bases outside gene matches: 9. This clone was seen only a few times. The antigen remains undetermined. What was sequenced was naive CD4+ T cells from blood. V gene TRBV5-1 combines with J gene TRBJ2-3; 7 bases align to TRBD2. This TCR was sampled from a woman aged 18-29 years with type 1 diabetes. DNA for the CDR3: TGCGCCAGCAGCTTGGCCCCGGGACTACAACACACAGATACGCAGTATTTT. It encodes CASSLAPGLQHTDTQYF.